The 10 T cell receptor beta chains below come from one sample, sequenced in a study of vaccination and CD4 T cells after COVID-19. Oncomine TCR Beta short-read sequencing was applied to DNA from cultured CD4+ T cells. Via MiXCR, TCRdb re-called the PCR reads, giving one row per CDR3 protein. The table has 20,000 to 25,000 distinct CDR3 sequences, about 43% seen once; the top ten hold less than 15%. Time point of the sample: late sampling 161 to 241 days after vaccination in a few convalescent patients. The treatment is: roughly ten-day PBMC culture with coronavirus spike peptide pools or control peptides (ViraFEST assay). Their antigens remain unidentified. This material consisted of CD4+ T cells from blood, cultured in vitro, taken about 7 months after SARS-CoV-2 vaccination. The receptors here all came from a human donor who had recovered from COVID-19.

This clonotype was detected a few times. The chain combines TRBV19 with TRBJ2-7; D remains unclear. Looked up from germline, CDR1 is LNHDA and CDR2 is SQIVND (reference sequence). This CDR3 comprises 13 residues. V gave up 5 bases and J gave up 6 bases, with 14 bases separating them. The CDR3 spells CASSPAYSVEQYF. The CDR3, as DNA: TGTGCCAGTAGTCCAGCCTACTCCGTCGAGCAGTACTTC.

Concerning this clonotype itself: An end of the junction differs from the germline gene, which may be a read error. The chain couples TRBV19 to TRBJ1-5; TRBD1 might be the D (6 bases). Germline lookup yields CDR1 LNHDA and CDR2 SQIVND (reference sequence). The CDR3 covers 18 residues. The CDR3 sequence: CASSKRGSGAPSNQPQHF. The CDR3 nucleotides are TGTGCCAGCAGTAAGAGAGGTTCGGGGGCTCCTAGCAATCAGCCCCAGCATTTT.

This clonotype was picked up a small number of times. The chain employs TRBV15 and TRBJ2-5; unclear D gene. V dropped 0 bases and J dropped 2 bases, with 10 bases sitting between them. The CDR3 covers 15 residues. Germline-derived CDR1 and CDR2 are LNHNV and YYDKDF (reference sequence). CDR3: CATSRDPWGQETQYF. CDR3 in DNA: TGTGCCACCAGCAGAGATCCTTGGGGTCAAGAGACCCAGTACTTC.

V usage is TRBV20-1 and J usage is TRBJ2-3; possibly TRBD2 for D (6 bases). With 3 bases removed from V and 0 bases from J, the gap between germline ends came to 16 bases. Germline CDR1 and CDR2: DFQATT and SNEGSKA (reference sequence). CDR3 length: 16 amino acids. CDR3 protein: CSARRGFAQSTDTQYF. As DNA, the CDR3 is TGCAGTGCTAGGCGGGGTTTTGCGCAGAGCACAGATACGCAGTATTTT.

This clonotype occurred a few times. V gene TRBV20-1 combines with J gene TRBJ2-5; 7 nucleotides agree with TRBD1. The V gene's germline CDR1 is DFQATT and CDR2 SNEGSKA (reference sequence). Unmatched junction bases numbered 13, after V lost 6 bases and J lost 6 bases. The CDR3 sequence is 14 residues long. CDR3 amino acids: CSAGDRVGTKTQYF. For the CDR3, the DNA is TGCAGTGCCGGTGACAGGGTTGGGACGAAGACCCAGTACTTC.

This clonotype was counted between two and nine times. This chain uses TRBV15 with TRBJ2-1; 13 nucleotides match TRBD2. Germline values: CDR1 LNHNV, CDR2 YYDKDF (reference sequence). With V trimmed by 1 base and J by 5 bases, 8 bases remained unmatched. CDR3 length equals 18 residues. The CDR3 protein is CATSRGHPGTSGDNEQFF. CDR3 nucleotide sequence: TGTGCCACCAGCAGAGGCCACCCAGGGACTAGCGGGGACAATGAGCAGTTCTTC.

The table lists this clonotype with a few counts. J is TRBJ2-1 and V is TRBV20-1, with 7 bases fitting TRBD2. Germline V gene lookup returns CDR1 DFQATT and CDR2 SNEGSKA (reference sequence). The J segment lost 8 bases and the V segment lost 3 bases, leaving 16 bases of the junction unmatched. CDR3 length equals 16 residues. The CDR3 here is CSASGQAGSPRDEQFF. CDR3 coding DNA: TGCAGTGCTAGTGGCCAAGCGGGATCCCCGCGGGATGAGCAGTTCTTC.

The J gene is TRBJ2-7, the V gene TRBV7-9; D not resolved. Germline V lookup: CDR1 SEHNR, CDR2 FQNEAQ (reference sequence). This CDR3 has 13 residues. V shed 2 bases and J shed 3 bases, with 8 bases lying between them. CDR3 in DNA: TGTGCCAGCAGCTTATTTCCGAGCTACGAGCAGTACTTC. Translating gives CASSLFPSYEQYF.

This clonotype was picked up a small number of times. This chain links TRBV7-3 with TRBJ2-2; 7 bases are a match to TRBD1. This CDR3 contains 14 residues. V lost 4 bases, J lost 3 bases, and 2 bases stayed unmatched. The germline V gene has CDR1 SGHTA and CDR2 FQGTGA. The CDR3 DNA reads as TGTGCCAGCAGCTGGGACAGCCACACCGGGGAGCTGTTTTTT. Its translation is CASSWDSHTGELFF.

The chain carries TRBV5-8 and TRBJ2-5, with no clear D. Trimming took 4 bases from V and 1 from J, leaving 8 bases between them. Per the germline V gene, CDR1 is SGHTS and CDR2 is YDEGEE. The CDR3 is made up of 13 amino acids. For the CDR3, the DNA is TGTGCCAGCAGCCGTGACCCCCAAGAGACCCAGTACTTC. Encoded protein: CASSRDPQETQYF. Full variable domain (remainder filled in from reference TRBV5-8 and TRBJ2-5): EAGVTQSPTHLIKTRGQQATLRCSPISGHTSVYWYQQALGLGLQFLLWYDEGEERNRGNFPPRFSGRQFPNYSSELNVNALELEDSALYLCASSRDPQETQYFGPGTRLLVL.